Sequencing of this T cell receptor beta chain was carried out in a study of blood T cells in healthy people across ages. General observations from the study: As age increased, TCR beta diversity per million T cells fell in a roughly linear fashion.

Germline V CDR1 and CDR2: SGHVS, FQNEAQ. J was trimmed by 3 bases and V by 5 bases; bases with no gene match: 9. The CDR3 loop spans 15 amino acids. As concerns this clonotype: Its antigen remains unidentified.

Sample-barcoded 5' priming and a J-beta primer mix drove a second PCR of 7 to 11 cycles. One entry per CDR3 protein, called by TCRdb with MiXCR from the 5' RACE reads. The sample includes under 950,000 distinct CDR3 sequences, 22% of them seen just once. The clonotype comes from an older man in good health. The specimen was blood. V gene TRBV7-8 combines with J gene TRBJ1-2, with 7 bases aligning to TRBD1. The CDR3 region is CASSTRTGQYYGYTF. In nucleotides, the CDR3 is TGTGCCAGCAGCACCCGGACAGGCCAGTACTATGGCTACACCTTC.